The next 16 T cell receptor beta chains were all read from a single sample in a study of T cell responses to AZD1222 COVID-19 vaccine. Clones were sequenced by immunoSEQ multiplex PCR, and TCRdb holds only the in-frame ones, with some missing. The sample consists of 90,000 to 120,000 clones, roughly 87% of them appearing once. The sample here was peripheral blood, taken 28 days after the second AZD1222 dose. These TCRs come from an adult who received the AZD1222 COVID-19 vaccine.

The CDR3 DNA follows: TGTGCCAGCAGCCAAGATCGTTCCGGCAGGGCCAACAATGAGCAGTTCTTC. Its protein product is CASSQDRSGRANNEQFF. The gene calls are TRBV3-1 (or the pseudogene TRBV3-2) and TRBJ2-1, with D tentatively TRBD1 (5 bases). V lost 0 bases to trimming and J lost 5 bases, with 17 bases between them. Germline V CDR1 and CDR2: LGHDT, YNNKEL (reference sequence). The CDR3 extends over 17 amino acids.

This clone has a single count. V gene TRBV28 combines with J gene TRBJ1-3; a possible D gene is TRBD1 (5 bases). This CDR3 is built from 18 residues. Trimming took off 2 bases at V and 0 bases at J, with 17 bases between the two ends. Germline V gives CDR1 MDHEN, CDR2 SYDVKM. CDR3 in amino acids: CASSLNVGLGGSGNTIYF. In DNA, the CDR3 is TGTGCCAGCAGTTTAAACGTCGGGTTGGGGGGCTCTGGAAACACCATATATTTT.

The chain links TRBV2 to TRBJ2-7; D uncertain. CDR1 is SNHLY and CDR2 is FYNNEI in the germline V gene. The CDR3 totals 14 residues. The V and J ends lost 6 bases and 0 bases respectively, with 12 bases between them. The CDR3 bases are TGTGCCAGCAGGTCAGTGGACGCCTCCTACGAGCAGTACTTC. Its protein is CASRSVDASYEQYF. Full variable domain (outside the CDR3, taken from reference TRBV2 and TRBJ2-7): EPEVTQTPSHQVTQMGQEVILRCVPISNHLYFYWYRQILGQKVEFLVSFYNNEISEKSEIFDDQFSVERPDGSNFTLKIRSTKLEDSAMYFCASRSVDASYEQYFGPGTRLTVT.

CDR3 protein: CASSQRENRVGYTF. The DNA for the CDR3 is TGTGCCAGCAGCCAAAGGGAAAACAGGGTTGGCTACACCTTC. The J gene is TRBJ1-2, the V gene TRBV3-1 (or the pseudogene TRBV3-2); tentative D call: TRBD1 (6 bases). The CDR3 extends over 14 amino acids. V lost 2 bases, J lost 7 bases, and 14 bases lay in between. CDR1 and CDR2 from the germline V gene are LGHDT and YNNKEL (reference sequence).

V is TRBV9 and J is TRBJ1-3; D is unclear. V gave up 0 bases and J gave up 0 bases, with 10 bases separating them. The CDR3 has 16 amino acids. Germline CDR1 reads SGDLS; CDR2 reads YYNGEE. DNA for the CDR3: TGTGCCAGCAGCGTAGAGCGGGGTATCTCTGGAAACACCATATATTTT. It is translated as CASSVERGISGNTIYF.

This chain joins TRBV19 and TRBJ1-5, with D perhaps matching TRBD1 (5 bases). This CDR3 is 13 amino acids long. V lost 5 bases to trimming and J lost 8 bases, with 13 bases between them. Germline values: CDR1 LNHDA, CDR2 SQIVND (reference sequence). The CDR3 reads CASSPGTSKPQHF. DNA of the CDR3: TGTGCCAGTAGTCCCGGGACCTCCAAGCCCCAGCATTTT. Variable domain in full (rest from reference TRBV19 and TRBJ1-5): DGGITQSPKYLFRKEGQNVTLSCEQNLNHDAMYWYRQDPGQGLRLIYYSQIVNDFQKGDIAEGYSVSREKKESFPLTVTSAQKNPTAFYLCASSPGTSKPQHFGDGTRLSIL.

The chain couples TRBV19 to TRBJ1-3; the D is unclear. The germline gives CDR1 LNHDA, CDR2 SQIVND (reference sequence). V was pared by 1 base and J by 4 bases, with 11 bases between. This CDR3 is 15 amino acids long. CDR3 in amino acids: CASSIGRAIGNTIYF. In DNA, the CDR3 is TGTGCCAGTAGTATAGGACGGGCCATAGGAAACACCATATATTTT.

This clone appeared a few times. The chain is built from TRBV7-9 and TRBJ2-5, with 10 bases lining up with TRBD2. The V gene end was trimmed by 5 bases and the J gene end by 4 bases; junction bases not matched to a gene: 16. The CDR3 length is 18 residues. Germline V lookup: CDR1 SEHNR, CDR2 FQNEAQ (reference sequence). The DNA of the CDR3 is TGTGCCAGCAGCGGCGTGACTCCCGGGACTAGCGTGAGAGAGACCCAGTACTTC. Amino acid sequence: CASSGVTPGTSVRETQYF.

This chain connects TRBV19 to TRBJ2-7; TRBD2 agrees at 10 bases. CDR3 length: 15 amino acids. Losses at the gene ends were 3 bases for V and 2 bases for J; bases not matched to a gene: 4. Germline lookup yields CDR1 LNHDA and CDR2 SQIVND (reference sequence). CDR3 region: CASSILAGDTYEQYF. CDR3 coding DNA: TGTGCCAGTAGTATTCTAGCGGGAGATACCTACGAGCAGTACTTC.

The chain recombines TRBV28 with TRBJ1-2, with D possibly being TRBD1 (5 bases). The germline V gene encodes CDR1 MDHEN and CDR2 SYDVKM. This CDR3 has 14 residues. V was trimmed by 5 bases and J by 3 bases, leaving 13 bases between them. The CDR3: CASSPGRLDYGYTF. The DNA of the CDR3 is TGTGCCAGCAGTCCAGGGCGGCTGGACTATGGCTACACCTTC.

CDR3 loop: CASSQERQYNSPLHF. CDR3 bases: TGTGCCAGCAGCCAAGAAAGACAGTATAATTCACCCCTCCACTTT. J is TRBJ1-6 and V is TRBV3-1 (or the pseudogene TRBV3-2), with D tentatively TRBD1 (5 bases). Germline CDR1 and CDR2: LGHDT and YNNKEL (reference sequence). This CDR3 is 15 amino acids long. V lost 0 bases to trimming and J lost 4 bases, with 7 bases between them.

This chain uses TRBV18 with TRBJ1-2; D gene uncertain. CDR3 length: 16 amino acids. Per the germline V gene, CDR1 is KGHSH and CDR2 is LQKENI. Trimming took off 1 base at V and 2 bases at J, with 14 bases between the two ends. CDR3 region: CASSPLGTESNYGYTF. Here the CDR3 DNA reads TGTGCCAGCTCACCACTTGGTACGGAGTCAAACTATGGCTACACCTTC.

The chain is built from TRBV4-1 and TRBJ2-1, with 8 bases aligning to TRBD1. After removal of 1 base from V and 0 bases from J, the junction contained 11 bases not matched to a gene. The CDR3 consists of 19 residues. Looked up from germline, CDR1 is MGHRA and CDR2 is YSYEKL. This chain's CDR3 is CASSQGTGTTLSSYNEQFF. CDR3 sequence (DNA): TGCGCCAGCAGCCAAGGGACAGGGACCACTTTGTCCTCCTACAATGAGCAGTTCTTC.

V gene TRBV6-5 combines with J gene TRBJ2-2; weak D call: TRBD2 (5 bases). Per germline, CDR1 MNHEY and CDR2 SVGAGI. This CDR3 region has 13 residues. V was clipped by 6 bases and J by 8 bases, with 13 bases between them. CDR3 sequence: CASRKPGNGELFF. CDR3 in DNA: TGTGCCAGCAGAAAGCCGGGAAATGGGGAGCTGTTTTTT.

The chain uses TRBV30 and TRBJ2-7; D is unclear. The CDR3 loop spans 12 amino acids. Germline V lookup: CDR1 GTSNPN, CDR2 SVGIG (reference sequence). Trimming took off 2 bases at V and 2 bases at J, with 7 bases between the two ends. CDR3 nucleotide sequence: TGTGCCTGGAGTCCAAATCCCTACGAGCAGTACTTC. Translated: CAWSPNPYEQYF.

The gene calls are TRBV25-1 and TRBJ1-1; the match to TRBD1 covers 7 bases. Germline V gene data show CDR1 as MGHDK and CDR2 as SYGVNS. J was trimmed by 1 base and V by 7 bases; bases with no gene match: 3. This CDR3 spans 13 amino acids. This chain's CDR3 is CASTGQENTEAFF. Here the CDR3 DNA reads TGTGCCAGCACAGGACAGGAGAACACTGAAGCTTTCTTT.